Each of the 10 T cell receptor beta chains below was sequenced from the same sample in a study of PD-1 blockade in classical Hodgkin lymphoma. Sample time point: cycle 4 day 1 (C4D1), after five to seven weeks of nivolumab. Every patient relapsed after autologous stem cell transplantation, and brentuximab vedotin exposure varied. Data came from immunoSEQ multiplex PCR; TCRdb stores just in-frame clones and leaves some out. The sample consists of about 15,000 clones, 60% to 75% of them appearing once. Sequencing was performed on peripheral blood mononuclear cells (PBMCs), taken before the fourth cycle of nivolumab. These receptor sequences come from a human donor with classical Hodgkin lymphoma.

The rearrangement joins TRBV9 to TRBJ2-1; no definite D call. This CDR3 spans 15 amino acids. Germline CDR1 reads SGDLS; CDR2 reads YYNGEE. V shed 5 bases and J shed 0 bases, with 12 bases lying between them. Here the CDR3 reads CASRITPPSYNEQFF. The CDR3 DNA is TGTGCCAGCAGAATCACCCCCCCCTCCTACAATGAGCAGTTCTTC.

The CDR3 DNA reads TGTGCCAGCAGTGAACCCACAGGGGGCAACCATCAGCCCCAGCATTTT. Translating gives CASSEPTGGNHQPQHF. This sequence joins TRBV2 and TRBJ1-5, with TRBD1 matching 9 bases. Trimming took 2 bases from V and 5 from J; bases not matched to a gene: 7. CDR3 length equals 16 residues. Germline lookup yields CDR1 SNHLY and CDR2 FYNNEI.

V and J are TRBV2 and TRBJ2-1; 14 bases map to TRBD2. The CDR3 has 15 amino acids. V lost 6 bases and J lost 5; bases outside the gene matches: 3. CDR1 SNHLY and CDR2 FYNNEI come from the germline V gene. This CDR3 reads CASRGLAGANNEQFF. The CDR3 bases are TGTGCCAGCAGGGGACTAGCGGGAGCAAACAATGAGCAGTTCTTC.

In this sample, this clone turned up once. The genes are TRBV10-2 and TRBJ2-7, with TRBD2 matching 11 bases. CDR1 is WSHSY, CDR2 SAAADI, per germline. V was pared by 7 bases and J by 4 bases, with 6 bases of the junction left unmatched. CDR3 length: 14 residues. The CDR3 DNA follows: TGCGCCAGCACCGGGACTAGCGGAATGTACGAGCAGTACTTC. Amino acids: CASTGTSGMYEQYF.

This clone appeared once. The CDR3 region is CASSHKGLAEETQYF. CDR3 DNA: TGCGCCAGCAGCCATAAGGGGCTAGCGGAAGAGACCCAGTACTTC. J is TRBJ2-5 and V is TRBV5-1; TRBD2 agrees at 7 bases. J lost 3 bases, V lost 4 bases, and 9 bases had no gene match. This CDR3 contains 15 residues. The V gene's germline CDR1 is SGHRS and CDR2 YFSETQ.

The chain recombines TRBV21-1 with TRBJ1-5; the table assigns TRBD1, which was not confirmed against the DNA. TRBV21-1 is flagged as a pseudogene. This CDR3 region has 15 residues. The CDR3 DNA is TGTGCCAGCAGCAAAAAGTGGGGGCATCATCAGCCCCAGCATTTT. This gives the protein CASSKKWGHHQPQHF.

The genes are TRBV28 and TRBJ2-5; maybe TRBD1 (5 bases). The CDR3 runs to 16 residues. Germline V gives CDR1 MDHEN, CDR2 SYDVKM. The V end was cut by 3 bases, the J end by 2 bases, with 16 bases between. The CDR3 bases are TGTGCCAGCAGTTTTGGTTCGATGACAGTACAAGAGACCCAGTACTTC. Its translation: CASSFGSMTVQETQYF.

The chain is built from TRBV11-2 and TRBJ2-1; D could derive from TRBD1 or TRBD2 (6 bases each). Trimming took off 1 base at V and 6 bases at J, with 13 bases between the two ends. Germline CDR1 SGHAT, CDR2 FQNNGV. The CDR3 contains 15 residues. The CDR3 nucleotides are TGTGCCAGCAGCTTAGCCGGGGGCTTCCTCAATGAGCAGTTCTTC. Translating it yields CASSLAGGFLNEQFF. The whole variable domain, filled in from reference TRBV11-2 and TRBJ2-1, reads EAGVAQSPRYKIIEKRQSVAFWCNPISGHATLYWYQQILGQGPKLLIQFQNNGVVDDSQLPKDRFSAERLKGVDSTLKIQPAKLEDSAVYLCASSLAGGFLNEQFFGPGTRLTVL.

The chain carries TRBV29-1 and TRBJ2-3; maybe TRBD2 (8 bases). V dropped 3 bases and J dropped 3 bases, with 25 bases sitting between them. The germline CDR1 and CDR2 sequences are SQVTM and ANQGSEA. The CDR3 covers 18 residues. The CDR3 loop reads CSVEIVAGQPKGTDTQYF. CDR3 nucleotide sequence: TGCAGCGTTGAGATTGTAGCGGGACAGCCTAAGGGGACAGATACGCAGTATTTT.

By share, this clone counts as medium-sized. The CDR3 here is CSVEGAQGDYEQYF. Written as DNA, the CDR3 is TGCAGCGTTGAAGGAGCACAGGGGGACTACGAGCAGTACTTC. V is TRBV29-1 and J is TRBJ2-7; 8 positions agree with TRBD1. The CDR3 extends over 14 amino acids. Germline CDR1 reads SQVTM; CDR2 reads ANQGSEA. With V trimmed by 1 base and J by 3 bases, 5 bases remained unmatched.